This T cell receptor beta chain is drawn from a study of a mutant IDH1 vaccine in newly diagnosed glioma. Time point defined: week 23, last vaccination. Each dose of the vaccine consisted of 300 ug of mutant IDH1 20-mer peptide, with topical imiquimod. TCRdb keeps only in-frame clones here, not all; method: immunoSEQ multiplex PCR. The sample carries around 80,000 clones, around 85% recorded once. V was shortened by 5 bases and J by 3 bases, with 14 bases between the two germline ends. CDR1 is SGHNT, CDR2 YYREEE, per germline (reference sequence). CDR3 length equals 14 residues. Remarks on this clone: Its target is not known.

The input for sequencing was PBMCs, taken from a glioma patient whose treatment included an IDH1 peptide vaccine. The TCR originated in a woman between 50 and 59 years old with glioma. The V and J genes are TRBV5-4 and TRBJ1-1; no firm D call. CDR3 sequence reads: CASSQSQRDTEAFF. The CDR3 DNA is TGTGCCAGCAGTCAATCTCAGAGAGACACTGAAGCTTTCTTT.